The clone carrying this TCR beta chain was detected a few times. The antigen is not known. Germline V gene lookup returns CDR1 MDHEN and CDR2 SYDVKM. The CDR3 consists of 14 residues. The V end was cut by 6 bases, the J end by 9 bases, with 18 bases between. TCRdb recomputed calls from the 5' RACE reads with MiXCR, one row per CDR3 protein. The repertoire holds about 200,000 distinct CDR3 sequences, roughly 7.5% seen once, with less than 2.5% in the top ten. The sample comes from a study of identical twins. Study-level results: Partly confounded zero-insertion analyses could result from invariant MAIT and iNKT cells. Twins showed weaker excess sharing in their beta out-of-frame sequences. Clonotypes of the beta chain that were abundant in cord blood carried fewer insertions (memory repertoires showed none).

The same specimen was also included in a second study, on yellow fever vaccine responses in identical twins.

This TCR was sampled from a woman aged 18-35 years in good health. The sequencing input was memory (CD45RO+) T cells sorted from blood. V gene TRBV28 combines with J gene TRBJ2-1, with D tentatively TRBD1 (6 bases). The CDR3 sequence: CASSLFSGRGEQFF. CDR3 nucleotides: TGTGCCAGCAGCCTATTTTCCGGCAGGGGTGAGCAGTTCTTC.